This T cell receptor beta chain was retrieved from a study of beta chain features in type 1 diabetes. In its sample, this clone was seen a few times. Other DNA sequences from this sample encode an identical CDR3 as well. This CDR3 has 11 amino acids. Germline CDR1 and CDR2: DFQATT and SNEGSKA (reference sequence). V lost 0 bases and J 6 bases, leaving 5 bases between the germline ends. The investigators reverse transcribed all of the isolated RNA, so they sequenced expressed TCRB transcripts. TCRdb's table, derived via immunoSEQ multiplex PCR, lists solely in-frame clones and lacks some. Among 600,000 to 650,000 clones listed, 15% to 18% were seen once.

Specimen: naive CD4+ T cells from blood. The sequence was obtained from a man aged 18 to 29 in good health. The chain has TRBV20-1 and TRBJ1-2; D unclear. The CDR3 sequence: CSARDLDGYTF. In DNA form, the CDR3 reads TGCAGTGCTAGAGATCTAGATGGCTACACCTTC.